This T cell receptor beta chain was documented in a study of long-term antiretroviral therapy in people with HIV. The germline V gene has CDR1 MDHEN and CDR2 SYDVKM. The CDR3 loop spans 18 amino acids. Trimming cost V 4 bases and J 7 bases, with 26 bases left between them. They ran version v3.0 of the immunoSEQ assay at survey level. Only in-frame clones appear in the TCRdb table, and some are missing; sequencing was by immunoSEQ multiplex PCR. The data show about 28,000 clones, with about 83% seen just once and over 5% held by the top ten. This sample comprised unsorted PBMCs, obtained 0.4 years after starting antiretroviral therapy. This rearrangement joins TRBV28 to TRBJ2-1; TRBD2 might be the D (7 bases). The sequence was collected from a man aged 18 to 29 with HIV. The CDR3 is CASSWLGALGGARNEQFF. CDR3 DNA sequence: TGTGCCAGCAGTTGGTTGGGGGCGCTGGGGGGGGCGAGGAATGAGCAGTTCTTC.